This section outlines one T cell receptor (beta chain) sequence together with its context. Relative to its sample, this clonotype is medium-sized (0.01 to 0.1%). The specificity of this receptor is unknown. No much larger clone exists at a distance of one base, and base qualities are not known. This specimen comes from a study of low-dose radiotherapy and immunotherapy resistance in tumors (dated by TCRdb to the early 2020s). With regard to the full study: In Cohort 1, each fraction delivered 0.5 Gy every 2 weeks, and the prescribed total PTV dose was 6.5 Gy. In Cohort 2, 1 Gy per fraction was delivered every two weeks, for a total of 13 Gy over 26 weeks. Patients were given nivolumab as a 240 mg flat dose every two weeks and ipilimumab at 1 mg/kg every six weeks, with both drugs delivered intravenously. Cyclophosphamide 200 mg/m2 was administered intravenously every two weeks, one day before each radiation and immunotherapy administration. Randomization of trial participants into treatment groups was not performed. Starting on cycle 1 day 1, patients took 300 mg of aspirin by mouth once a day for four cycles. The translational analysis covered eight patients: three from the first dose cohort and the first five from the second dose cohort.

The time point tag for this specimen amounts to: before trial treatment. The donors came from RACIN, which was a single-arm phase I dose-escalation trial that paired nivolumab and ipilimumab with aspirin, low-dose cyclophosphamide and low-dose radiotherapy. Patients were eligible if they had advanced solid tumors that were TIL-negative. The junction shows trimming of 4 bases on V and 3 bases on J, and the gene matches do not reach 4 bases of it. In the germline V gene (reference sequence), CDR1 corresponds to GTSNPN and CDR2 to SVGIG. There are 13 amino acids in the CDR3, from cysteine to phenylalanine inclusive. Only the CDR3 part of the read is kept: 39 bases, read in frame from the first base. Sequencing took place on an Illumina HiSeq 2500. First-strand cDNA was synthesized with Superscript III and a set of TRAV- and TRBV-specific primers, covering both TCRalpha and TCRbeta chains. A roughly 20-cycle PCR with Phusion amplified the TCRs, pairing a constant-region primer with the adapter that was attached to the V primers. Amplification of the isolated mRNA was done with the MessageAmp II aRNA Amplification Kit, which involved a roughly 15-hour in vitro transcription at 37 degrees C. mRNA for TCR sequencing was isolated with the Dynabeads mRNA DIRECT Purification Kit. Indexed Illumina adapters were added in a second Phusion PCR of approximately 27 cycles, after which AMPure XP beads were used to purify the products. The source study handled its data this way. Using custom Perl scripts, TCR sequences encoding the same protein were pooled, out-of-frame sequences were removed, and the abundance of each clonotype was computed. Any TCR sequence backed by just one read was left out of the analysis. Shannon entropy, Gini index, clonality, richness, and the frequency of TCRs shared between repertoires were included as repertoire metrics. TCRdb handled the public reads itself, with Q25 trimming in fastp and clone calling in MiXCR, and kept productive beta chains. Each entry merges the rows of one CDR3 protein and shows their most common DNA and genes. The V and J calls come from TCRdb's annotation, not from the publication. In this sample the table shows tens of thousands of distinct CDR3 sequences, about 23% of which occur a single time. The ten most abundant clones make up approximately 5.3% of the sample.

This clonotype was obtained from a male donor with prostate cancer. Recombination linked TRBV30 to TRBJ2-5; 8 central nucleotides agree with TRBD1. This specimen was PBMCs, taken before treatment. Here is the DNA: TGTGCCTGGACCCGGGACAGGAAAGAGACCCAGTACTTC. This translates into CAWTRDRKETQYF.